This record covers a single TCR beta chain. It lacks a known antigen. Base qualities are not at hand, and no much larger clone is one base apart. The data derive from a study of T cells in localized non-small cell lung cancer (dated by TCRdb to the early 2020s). Notes on the research overall: T cell repertoires of more than 200 early-stage NSCLC patients were analyzed, with tumors being compared against uninvolved tumor-adjacent lungs. The cohort comprised 236 treatment-naïve NSCLC patients with resected, localized lung tumors. Of the NSCLC patients, roughly 130 were male and about a hundred were female, and the mean age was about 69 years.

The immunoSEQ Assay was used to sequence TCR beta CDR3 regions from DNA. In the source study's methods: To compute T cell density, TCR beta template counts were normalized to usable DNA, which was estimated by amplifying housekeeping genes. The preseqR package was used to estimate richness by extrapolating to 400,000 templates for PBMC samples and to 120,000 templates for tissue samples. Clonality was calculated as one minus Pielou's evenness. Tissue-enriched TCRs were identified through differential abundance testing performed on productive amino-acid clonotypes, with a minimum total count of 5 and an alpha of 0.1. The Jaccard Index and the Morisita Overlap Index were used to measure how much the repertoires overlapped between compartments. GLIPH clustered TCR beta CDR3s with public tetramer-defined viral CDR3s; viral motifs required at least three viral sequences plus V-gene enrichment. In its TCRdb copy, this immuneACCESS table keeps in-frame sequences only and misses some clones. Where compared with another copy, unresolved V genes explain less than half of these, and the others have no known cause. That table supplies the V and J calls and clone size; D and trimming were determined from the DNA. The sample profile shows around 140,000 clones; roughly 90% of them were found once. Of the sample, around 1.7% is held by the ten largest clones.

At diagnosis, tumor, uninvolved tumor-adjacent lung and peripheral blood were collected and then preserved as a mix of FFPE and fresh-frozen material. For TCR repertoire profiling, the blood samples were analyzed as peripheral blood mononuclear cells. On the study overall, not on this receptor specifically: The highest T cell clonality was observed in uninvolved tumor-adjacent lung, where clonality exceeded that of tumor, suggesting that antigenic responses were more focused in uninvolved tumor-adjacent lung. Higher T cell density in blood was associated with longer overall survival, whereas higher clonality in adjacent lung was associated with shorter survival. Of the top 100 tumor clones, a median of roughly 57 were detected in paired uninvolved adjacent lung; roughly 29 were also among that lung's top 100. Since the design was exploratory, TCR variables were selected using unadjusted p-values with no false-discovery rate correction. Because multi-region sequencing of the tumors was not done, intratumor heterogeneity could not be ruled out.

The receptor was isolated from a female donor over 55 with stage I lung adenocarcinoma. The sequencing here drew on peripheral blood, taken before any cancer treatment.

The bases are TGTGCCAGCAGAGGAAGCTCCGGGACAGAGCAGTTCTTC. It translates as CASRGSSGTEQFF. The rearrangement joined TRBV11-2 to TRBJ2-1, with TRBD1 perhaps the D gene, on 6 matching bases. V drops 6 bases and J drops 10 bases, leaving 16 bases in between. From a lookup of the germline V gene, CDR1 and CDR2 are SGHAT and FQNNGV. From the cysteine through the phenylalanine, the CDR3 covers 13 amino acids. The retained sequence is limited to the CDR3, 39 bases, with the frame set at the first base.